The clone carrying this T cell receptor (beta chain) was picked up many times. These data are taken from a study of regulatory T cells in long-lasting Graves disease. Libraries of TCR beta came from iRepertoire HTBI primers plus Arm-PCR of CDR3 regions. TCRdb analysed the multiplex PCR reads with MiXCR anew, one entry per CDR3 protein. The sample lists roughly 440,000 distinct CDR3 sequences, roughly 17% seen once, with 20% to 25% in the top ten. The time point: newly diagnosed GD, antithyroid drugs for less than 3 months. Preparation of the TCR library used RNA extracted from PBMCs. As a group, patients came from one endocrinology department in Xi'an, China. These data were also filed under a second study, of T cells in Graves' hyperthyroidism and ophthalmopathy. That study reports: Clinicians diagnosed patients from clinical symptoms, serum thyroxine and TRAb, thyroid ultrasound and orbital computed tomography.

The receptor was isolated from a woman aged 18 to 35 with Graves disease. Sequencing was performed on peripheral blood mononuclear cells (PBMCs), taken at new diagnosis, from a patient treated with antithyroid drugs.

The CDR3 DNA follows: TGTGCCAGCAGCTCCCCCTATCCCCATACGCAGTATTTT. Its protein product is CASSSPYPHTQYF. The chain has TRBV7-2 and TRBJ2-3; D not certain. This CDR3 region has 13 residues. V lost 4 bases to trimming and J lost 7 bases, with 12 bases between them. Per germline, CDR1 SGHTA and CDR2 FQGNSA. Full variable domain (remainder filled in from reference TRBV7-2 and TRBJ2-3): GAGVSQSPSNKVTEKGKDVELRCDPISGHTALYWYRQSLGQGLEFLIYFQGNSAPDKSGLPSDRFSAERTGGSVSTLTIQRTQQEDSAVYLCASSSPYPHTQYFGPGTRLTVL.